The following is a TCR beta chain sequence with its context. Its specificity is unknown. General study points: Tumor memory CD4+ T cell TCR gene usage clustered with blood and lymph node memory CD4+ cells and lymph node naive CD4+ cells. Whole repertoires were not studied in the larger cohort, only one V-J beta rearrangement. Tumor Treg TCRs overlapped most with tumor naive CD4+ cells.

After constant-region reverse-primer amplification, full-length variable regions underwent semi-nested PCR with Nested Universal Primer A. TCRdb re-called the 5' RACE reads through MiXCR, storing one row per CDR3 protein. The sample holds tens of thousands of distinct CDR3 sequences, around 24% seen once. CDR3 length: 16 amino acids. V lost 2 bases and J lost 2, with 14 bases in between. Germline V gene data show CDR1 as KGHSH and CDR2 as LQKENI. Cells sorted as Tregs were CD4+, CD25+ and CD127-/low. This rearrangement joins TRBV18 to TRBJ2-3; D possibly corresponds to TRBD2 (6 bases). The source of this sequence is a female donor with breast cancer. The sample taken for sequencing was tumor-infiltrating Tregs sorted from the breast tumor. Here the CDR3 DNA reads TGTGCCAGCTCACCAGACGGGGGACGGACCACAGATACGCAGTATTTT. Translating it yields CASSPDGGRTTDTQYF.